This paragraph covers one T cell receptor beta chain sequence. Its antigen is still unknown. Coverage ceases 3 residues before the CDR3 finishes, and the germline J gene fills in the end. The entry originates in a study of T cell clonality in common variable immunodeficiency. Germline loops: CDR1 KGHSH, CDR2 LQKENI. The CDR3 contains 15 residues. Study-level results: Fewer TCRbeta clones were shared among CVID subjects than controls. Common variable immunodeficiency TCR beta sequences reportedly had fewer deletions and N-nucleotide insertions.

Measured with immunoSEQ multiplex PCR; TCRdb has only the in-frame clones, and not every one. There are 51,000 or so clones in the sample, none observed a single time. The genes are TRBV18 and TRBJ1-2; TRBD1 might be the D (6 bases). Sequencing was performed on peripheral blood mononuclear cells. The TCR comes from a person between 18 and 69 years old in good health. The covered CDR3 bases are TGTGCCAGCTCATCAACGGCGGGGGCAGAGATCGGC. Translated, it gives CASSSTAGAEIG. The entire CDR3 is CASSSTAGAEIGYTF.